This T cell receptor beta chain appears in the sequencing data of a study of beta chain features in type 1 diabetes. Whole-study findings and limits: The study found fewer insertions and more deletions at VDJ junctions in type 1 diabetes patients. Type 1 diabetes patients showed a moderate but significant shortening of TCRB CDR3s in all four CD4+ subsets.

The whole isolated RNA underwent reverse transcription, so sequencing captured expressed TCRB transcripts. Only in-frame clones appear in the TCRdb table, and some are missing; sequencing was by immunoSEQ multiplex PCR. The sample records about 150,000 clones, 6.5% to 8.5% being singletons. Blood was drawn once from each donor into heparinised tubes. The draws averaged approximately 110 mL. Via CD45RO/CCR7/CD25/CD127/CD95/CD27, cells of the CD4+ naive, central memory, regulatory and stem cell-like memory subsets were sorted. All of the sorted populations showed purity greater than 95%. This clone was seen ten or more times. As yet, its antigen is unknown. Between the trimmed V and J ends, which lost 4 bases and 1 base, there was a span of 14 bases. Looked up from germline, CDR1 is MNHEY and CDR2 is SMNVEV (reference sequence). The CDR3 has 15 amino acids.

The sequencing input was central memory CD4+ T cells from blood. This clonotype originated in a man aged 18 to 30 with type 1 diabetes. The rearrangement joins TRBV27 to TRBJ2-7; the D gene is possibly TRBD1 (5 bases). As DNA, the CDR3 is TGTGCCAGCAGTTCAAGACAGCCCGGGTCCTACGAGCAGTACTTC. It encodes CASSSRQPGSYEQYF.